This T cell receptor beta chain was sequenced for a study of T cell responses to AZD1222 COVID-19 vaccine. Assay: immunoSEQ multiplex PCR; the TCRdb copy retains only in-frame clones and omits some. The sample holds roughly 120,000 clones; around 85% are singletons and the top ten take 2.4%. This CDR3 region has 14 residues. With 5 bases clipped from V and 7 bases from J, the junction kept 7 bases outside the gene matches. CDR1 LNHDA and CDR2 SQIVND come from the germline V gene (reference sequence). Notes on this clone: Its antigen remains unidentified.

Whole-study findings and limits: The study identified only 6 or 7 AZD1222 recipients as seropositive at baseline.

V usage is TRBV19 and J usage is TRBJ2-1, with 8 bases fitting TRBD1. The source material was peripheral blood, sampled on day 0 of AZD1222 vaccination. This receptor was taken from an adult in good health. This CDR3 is CASSLDRGSNEQFF. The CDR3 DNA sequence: TGTGCCAGTAGTCTCGACAGGGGCTCGAATGAGCAGTTCTTC.